The sequence of this T cell receptor beta chain was determined in a study of T-cell reconstitution after alpha-beta-depleted transplantation in children. This clonotype has at least ten counts. Researchers prepared the TCRbeta library using unique molecular identifiers, the study reports. TCRdb reanalysed the PCR reads using MiXCR and keeps one entry per CDR3 protein. The table lists about 610,000 distinct CDR3 sequences, over 9.5% of them singletons. The material sequenced was PBMCs from the stem cell graft donor, taken from the stem cell graft. The clonotype was recovered from a human donor who donated a stem cell graft to a child with acute myeloid leukemia.

The CDR3 region is CASSSPRGGFTYEQYF. For the CDR3, the DNA is TGTGCCAGCAGTTCCCCCCGGGGCGGGTTCACCTACGAGCAGTACTTC. The V gene is TRBV27, the J gene TRBJ2-7; perhaps D is TRBD1 or TRBD2 (5 bases each). CDR1 is MNHEY, CDR2 SMNVEV, per germline (reference sequence). The V and J ends lost 4 bases and 2 bases respectively, with 18 bases between them. The CDR3 has 16 residues.